This is a list of T cell receptor beta chains from one sample in a study of OX40 agonist ivuxolimab in advanced cancers. Generated by immunoSEQ multiplex PCR, the TCRdb table keeps only in-frame clones and is missing some. This table has about 46,000 clones, 70% to 85% appearing once. Sequencing was performed on CD4+ or CD8+ T cells sorted from blood, taken in a trial of the OX40 agonist ivuxolimab. The receptors shown here come from an adult with an advanced solid tumor such as melanoma, head and neck, liver or kidney cancer. CDR3s include the opening cysteine and the closing phenylalanine or tryptophan. D genes are given only for firm matches. A clone size is listed for some rows: how often the clone was seen (once, few, many), or a class if it is expanded.

CDR3aa: CASSPWDSGELFF
CDR3nt: TGTGCCAGCAGCCCTTGGGATTCCGGGGAGCTGTTTTTT
len: 13
j_gene: TRBJ2-2
d_gene: NA
v_gene: TRBV7-2
abundance: NA

CDR3aa: CASRESSGGRADTQYF
CDR3nt: TGCGCCAGCAGGGAGTCTAGCGGGGGCCGGGCAGATACGCAGTATTTT
len: 16
j_gene: TRBJ2-3
d_gene: TRBD2
v_gene: TRBV5-1
abundance: NA

CDR3aa: CASSVPSADTQYF
CDR3nt: TGCGCCAGCAGTGTACCTAGCGCGGATACGCAGTATTTT
len: 13
j_gene: TRBJ2-3
d_gene: NA
v_gene: TRBV10-1
abundance: few

CDR3aa: CASSQDQQRGVTDTQYF
CDR3nt: TGTGCCAGCAGCCAAGATCAACAGCGGGGGGTCACAGATACGCAGTATTTT
len: 17
j_gene: TRBJ2-3
d_gene: TRBD2
v_gene: TRBV4-2
abundance: once

CDR3aa: CASSDTGSMNQPQHF
CDR3nt: TGTGCCAGCAGTGATACGGGCAGCATGAATCAGCCCCAGCATTTT
len: 15
j_gene: TRBJ1-5
d_gene: NA
v_gene: TRBV2
abundance: once

CDR3aa: CASSQDGTARIYEQYF
CDR3nt: TGCGCCAGCAGCCAAGATGGGACAGCGAGAATCTACGAGCAGTACTTC
len: 16
j_gene: TRBJ2-7
d_gene: TRBD1
v_gene: TRBV4-3
abundance: NA

CDR3aa: CASSQTHTGELFF
CDR3nt: TGTGCCAGCAGCCAGACCCACACCGGGGAGCTGTTTTTT
len: 13
j_gene: TRBJ2-2
d_gene: NA
v_gene: TRBV7-3
abundance: NA

CDR3aa: CASSLVRDRAEQFF
CDR3nt: TGTGCCAGCAGCTTAGTGCGCGACAGGGCTGAGCAGTTCTTC
len: 14
j_gene: TRBJ2-1
d_gene: TRBD1
v_gene: TRBV11-2
abundance: NA

CDR3aa: CASSLQGNQPQHF
CDR3nt: TGTGCCAGCAGCTTACAGGGCAATCAGCCCCAGCATTTT
len: 13
j_gene: TRBJ1-5
d_gene: NA
v_gene: TRBV7-9
abundance: NA

CDR3aa: CASSLDTGTGYEQYF
CDR3nt: TGTGCCAGCAGCTTAGATACCGGGACGGGCTACGAGCAGTACTTC
len: 15
j_gene: TRBJ2-7
d_gene: NA
v_gene: TRBV11-2
abundance: NA

CDR3aa: CARGVGVGYTF
CDR3nt: TGCGCCCGGGGTGTGGGGGTAGGCTACACCTTC
len: 11
j_gene: TRBJ1-2
d_gene: NA
v_gene: TRBV10-1
abundance: NA

CDR3aa: CASSIDRFMGQGSSGANVLTF
CDR3nt: TGTGCCAGTAGTATAGATCGATTTATGGGACAGGGGAGCTCTGGGGCCAACGTCCTGACTTTC
len: 21
j_gene: TRBJ2-6
d_gene: TRBD1
v_gene: TRBV19
abundance: NA

CDR3aa: CASSILAGASTDTQYF
CDR3nt: TGTGCCAGCAGCATACTAGCGGGGGCTAGCACAGATACGCAGTATTTT
len: 16
j_gene: TRBJ2-3
d_gene: TRBD2
v_gene: TRBV9
abundance: NA

CDR3aa: CASRPPALGETQYF
CDR3nt: TGCGCCAGCAGACCTCCCGCCCTGGGAGAGACCCAGTACTTC
len: 14
j_gene: TRBJ2-5
d_gene: NA
v_gene: TRBV5-1
abundance: NA

CDR3aa: CASSGGGETQYF
CDR3nt: TGTGCCAGTAGCGGGGGTGGAGAGACCCAGTACTTC
len: 12
j_gene: TRBJ2-5
d_gene: TRBD2
v_gene: TRBV11-2
abundance: NA

CDR3aa: CASSITSGLTEAFF
CDR3nt: TGTGCCAGTAGTATTACCTCGGGGCTCACTGAAGCTTTCTTT
len: 14
j_gene: TRBJ1-1
d_gene: NA
v_gene: TRBV19
abundance: NA

CDR3aa: CASSLTGDTLGTQYF
CDR3nt: TGTGCCAGCAGCCTAACCGGGGACACCCTGGGGACCCAGTACTTC
len: 15
j_gene: TRBJ2-5
d_gene: NA
v_gene: TRBV7-3
abundance: NA

CDR3aa: CASRVYGTGSEKLFF
CDR3nt: TGTGCCAGCAGGGTCTACGGGACAGGGTCCGAAAAACTGTTTTTT
len: 15
j_gene: TRBJ1-4
d_gene: TRBD1
v_gene: TRBV2
abundance: NA

CDR3aa: CASSPREGAWNEQFF
CDR3nt: TGTGCCAGCAGCCCTAGGGAGGGGGCATGGAATGAGCAGTTCTTC
len: 15
j_gene: TRBJ2-1
d_gene: NA
v_gene: TRBV7-2
abundance: NA

CDR3aa: CASSPPSQHTEAFF
CDR3nt: TGTGCCAGCTCACCACCGTCTCAGCACACTGAAGCTTTCTTT
len: 14
j_gene: TRBJ1-1
d_gene: NA
v_gene: TRBV18
abundance: NA

CDR3aa: CASSSANRARMNTEAFF
CDR3nt: TGTGCCAGCAGCTCCGCCAACAGGGCACGGATGAACACTGAAGCTTTCTTT
len: 17
j_gene: TRBJ1-1
d_gene: NA
v_gene: TRBV7-9
abundance: NA

CDR3aa: CASSSGHLNTEAFF
CDR3nt: TGTGCCAGCAGCTCCGGACACCTCAACACTGAAGCTTTCTTT
len: 14
j_gene: TRBJ1-1
d_gene: NA
v_gene: TRBV7-6
abundance: NA

CDR3aa: CAGLGADTDTQYF
CDR3nt: TGTGCCGGATTGGGGGCAGACACAGATACGCAGTATTTT
len: 13
j_gene: TRBJ2-3
d_gene: NA
v_gene: TRBV27
abundance: medium-sized

CDR3aa: CASSVDPGRIEQFF
CDR3nt: TGTGCCAGCAGCGTAGATCCCGGGCGGATTGAGCAGTTCTTC
len: 14
j_gene: TRBJ2-1
d_gene: NA
v_gene: TRBV9
abundance: NA

CDR3aa: CSAVELGTGGYTF
CDR3nt: TGCAGCGCTGTGGAACTGGGGACTGGAGGCTACACCTTC
len: 13
j_gene: TRBJ1-2
d_gene: NA
v_gene: TRBV29-1
abundance: NA

CDR3aa: CASSQRGGAKLSTGELFF
CDR3nt: TGTGCCAGCAGCCAACGGGGGGGCGCGAAGCTATCCACCGGGGAGCTGTTTTTT
len: 18
j_gene: TRBJ2-2
d_gene: TRBD2
v_gene: TRBV11-3
abundance: NA

CDR3aa: CASSLAWTGSRDTQYF
CDR3nt: TGTGCCAGCAGCTTAGCTTGGACAGGGAGTAGAGATACGCAGTATTTT
len: 16
j_gene: TRBJ2-3
d_gene: TRBD1
v_gene: TRBV7-2
abundance: NA

CDR3aa: CASSLLSSNTIYF
CDR3nt: TGTGCCAGCAGCTTATTGTCGAGCAACACCATATATTTT
len: 13
j_gene: TRBJ1-3
d_gene: NA
v_gene: TRBV7-2
abundance: NA

CDR3aa: CAWRIGGNQPQHF
CDR3nt: TGTGCCTGGAGGATAGGCGGCAATCAGCCCCAGCATTTT
len: 13
j_gene: TRBJ1-5
d_gene: NA
v_gene: TRBV30
abundance: NA

CDR3aa: CASSTPLGVGETQYF
CDR3nt: TGTGCCAGTAGTACACCCTTAGGGGTGGGAGAGACCCAGTACTTC
len: 15
j_gene: TRBJ2-5
d_gene: NA
v_gene: TRBV19
abundance: few

CDR3aa: CASSLASSPLHF
CDR3nt: TGTGCCAGCAGCTTAGCGTCTTCACCCCTCCACTTT
len: 12
j_gene: TRBJ1-6
d_gene: NA
v_gene: TRBV7-2
abundance: few

CDR3aa: CASSYSKGYEQYF
CDR3nt: TGTGCCAGCAGTTACTCGAAAGGATACGAGCAGTACTTC
len: 13
j_gene: TRBJ2-7
d_gene: NA
v_gene: TRBV6-6
abundance: few

CDR3aa: CATSRDKGVNSPLHF
CDR3nt: TGTGCCACCAGCAGAGATAAGGGGGTCAATTCACCCCTCCACTTT
len: 15
j_gene: TRBJ1-6
d_gene: NA
v_gene: TRBV15
abundance: NA

CDR3aa: CASSQDPGHLHF
CDR3nt: TGCGCCAGCAGCCAGGACCCGGGGCACCTCCACTTT
len: 12
j_gene: TRBJ1-6
d_gene: NA
v_gene: TRBV4-1
abundance: NA

CDR3aa: CATQGSGLNTGELFF
CDR3nt: TGTGCCACCCAGGGGTCGGGCCTCAACACCGGGGAGCTGTTTTTT
len: 15
j_gene: TRBJ2-2
d_gene: NA
v_gene: TRBV28
abundance: NA

CDR3aa: CASSAGVGDTQYF
CDR3nt: TGTGCCAGCAGTGCGGGGGTAGGGGATACGCAGTATTTT
len: 13
j_gene: TRBJ2-3
d_gene: NA
v_gene: TRBV2
abundance: NA

CDR3aa: CASSQKVLWDRGYNEQFF
CDR3nt: TGCGCCAGCAGCCAAAAAGTTCTATGGGACAGGGGTTACAATGAGCAGTTCTTC
len: 18
j_gene: TRBJ2-1
d_gene: TRBD1
v_gene: TRBV4-1
abundance: few

CDR3aa: CASSPVTGGGDGYTF
CDR3nt: TGTGCCAGCTCACCAGTGACAGGGGGCGGAGATGGCTACACCTTC
len: 15
j_gene: TRBJ1-2
d_gene: TRBD1
v_gene: TRBV18
abundance: NA

CDR3aa: CASSMTGDYGYTF
CDR3nt: TGTGCCAGCAGCATGACAGGGGACTATGGCTACACCTTC
len: 13
j_gene: TRBJ1-2
d_gene: TRBD1
v_gene: TRBV6-4
abundance: NA

CDR3aa: CASSGDYNSPLHF
CDR3nt: TGCGCCAGCAGTGGGGATTATAATTCACCCCTCCACTTT
len: 13
j_gene: TRBJ1-6
d_gene: NA
v_gene: TRBV10-1
abundance: few

CDR3aa: CASGLVPDSYNEQFF
CDR3nt: TGCGCCAGCGGGCTCGTCCCGGACTCCTACAATGAGCAGTTCTTC
len: 15
j_gene: TRBJ2-1
d_gene: NA
v_gene: TRBV5-1
abundance: NA

CDR3aa: CASSEVGNSPLHF
CDR3nt: TGTGCCAGCAGTGAAGTCGGGAATTCACCCCTCCACTTT
len: 13
j_gene: TRBJ1-6
d_gene: NA
v_gene: TRBV2
abundance: few

CDR3aa: CASGRGTASTDTQYF
CDR3nt: TGTGCTAGTGGTAGGGGGACGGCTAGCACAGATACGCAGTATTTT
len: 15
j_gene: TRBJ2-3
d_gene: NA
v_gene: TRBV12-5
abundance: few

CDR3aa: CASRTYTGTGYGYTF
CDR3nt: TGTGCCAGTAGGACCTACACCGGGACAGGATATGGCTACACCTTC
len: 15
j_gene: TRBJ1-2
d_gene: TRBD1
v_gene: TRBV19
abundance: NA

CDR3aa: CAISESNPPVLHF
CDR3nt: TGTGCCATCAGTGAGTCTAACCCCCCGGTCCTCCACTTT
len: 13
j_gene: TRBJ1-6
d_gene: NA
v_gene: TRBV10-3
abundance: NA

CDR3aa: CASRQNTNYGYTF
CDR3nt: TGTGCCAGTCGACAGAATACTAACTATGGCTACACCTTC
len: 13
j_gene: TRBJ1-2
d_gene: NA
v_gene: TRBV19
abundance: NA

CDR3aa: CASSQDNRPNSLRELFF
CDR3nt: TGCGCCAGCAGCCAAGATAATCGCCCGAATTCTTTACGGGAGCTGTTTTTT
len: 17
j_gene: TRBJ2-2
d_gene: NA
v_gene: TRBV4-1
abundance: NA

CDR3aa: CATQPVLGGAVNTEAFF
CDR3nt: TGTGCCACCCAACCGGTGCTTGGGGGCGCGGTGAACACTGAAGCTTTCTTT
len: 17
j_gene: TRBJ1-1
d_gene: NA
v_gene: TRBV19
abundance: NA

CDR3aa: CASSQASRISYNEQFF
CDR3nt: TGTGCCAGCAGCCAAGCGAGTAGAATATCCTACAATGAGCAGTTCTTC
len: 16
j_gene: TRBJ2-1
d_gene: NA
v_gene: TRBV4-2
abundance: few

CDR3aa: CASSPMETQYF
CDR3nt: TGTGCCAGCTCCCCGATGGAGACCCAGTACTTC
len: 11
j_gene: TRBJ2-5
d_gene: NA
v_gene: TRBV18
abundance: NA

CDR3aa: CASSLPPSPLHF
CDR3nt: TGTGCCAGCAGCTTACCCCCTTCACCCCTCCACTTT
len: 12
j_gene: TRBJ1-6
d_gene: NA
v_gene: TRBV7-2
abundance: NA

CDR3aa: CASSSWTDAGGYTF
CDR3nt: TGTGCCAGCAGTTCGTGGACAGACGCCGGTGGCTACACCTTC
len: 14
j_gene: TRBJ1-2
d_gene: NA
v_gene: TRBV13
abundance: NA

CDR3aa: CSVAQTANTEAFF
CDR3nt: TGCAGCGTTGCCCAAACAGCGAACACTGAAGCTTTCTTT
len: 13
j_gene: TRBJ1-1
d_gene: NA
v_gene: TRBV29-1
abundance: NA

CDR3aa: CASSQDPGKAREQYF
CDR3nt: TGTGCCAGCAGCCAAGATCCAGGGAAGGCTCGAGAGCAGTACTTC
len: 15
j_gene: TRBJ2-5
d_gene: NA
v_gene: TRBV14
abundance: NA

CDR3aa: CASSPRTGTNSPLHF
CDR3nt: TGTGCCAGCAGCCCGCGGACAGGGACAAATTCACCCCTCCACTTT
len: 15
j_gene: TRBJ1-6
d_gene: TRBD1
v_gene: TRBV5-4
abundance: few

CDR3aa: CASSVTGGTEAFF
CDR3nt: TGTGCCAGCTCAGTAACAGGGGGCACTGAAGCTTTCTTT
len: 13
j_gene: TRBJ1-1
d_gene: TRBD1
v_gene: TRBV18
abundance: medium-sized

CDR3aa: CASSGQGGLETQYF
CDR3nt: TGTGCCAGCAGTGGGCAGGGGGGACTTGAGACCCAGTACTTC
len: 14
j_gene: TRBJ2-5
d_gene: NA
v_gene: TRBV13
abundance: NA